The clone carrying this T cell receptor beta chain was seen ten or more times. The data were obtained in a study of regulatory T cells in long-lasting Graves disease. Per germline, CDR1 SGHTA and CDR2 FQGNSA. The CDR3 totals 13 residues. V was shortened by 5 bases and J by 2 bases, with 9 bases between the two germline ends. To make TCR beta libraries, researchers used iRepertoire HTBI primers and Arm-PCR of CDR3 regions. TCRdb re-analysed the multiplex PCR reads in MiXCR, keeping a single row per CDR3 protein. Of around 250,000 distinct CDR3 sequences in the sample, 15% to 20% were seen once. Regarding time point: newly diagnosed GD, antithyroid drugs for less than 3 months. Isolated PBMC RNA provided the starting material for the TCR library. In addition, the sample was reused for a study of T cells in Graves' hyperthyroidism and ophthalmopathy. This second study notes: Appearing also in blood were most of the thyroid clonotypes expanded above 0.001.

The chain uses TRBV7-2 and TRBJ1-2; D remains unclear. The starting material was peripheral blood mononuclear cells (PBMCs), obtained at new diagnosis, from a patient treated with antithyroid drugs. This clonotype was obtained from a woman aged 25 to 39 with Graves disease. CDR3 region: CASSVSVNYGYTF. CDR3 in DNA: TGTGCCAGCAGCGTGTCAGTCAACTATGGCTACACCTTC.